This T cell receptor (beta chain) was documented in a study of response to subunit inactivated influenza vaccine (dated by TCRdb to the late 2010s). About the investigation overall: To follow how T cells responded to a trivalent subunit inactivated influenza vaccine, the researchers relied on deep quantitative profiling of the T cell receptor repertoire.

This clonotype appeared a few times. Its antigen target is currently unknown. The input lacks base qualities; no much larger clone sits a single base away. Library generation was performed with RT-PCR. The sample was run on an Illumina HiSeq 2500. TCRdb itself trimmed the public reads at Q25 with fastp, ran MiXCR and retained productive beta chains. Duplicate CDR3 protein sequences are folded into a single record with the most common DNA and genes. The sample table contains about 480,000 distinct CDR3 sequences; only one count was recorded for about 10% of them. In total, the top ten clones hold about 12% of the sample. The CDR3, cysteine through phenylalanine, is 15 amino acids long. Only the CDR3 part of the read is kept: 45 bases, read in frame from the first base. CDR1 and CDR2 are drawn from the germline V gene: KGHSH, LQKENI. V lost 4 bases and J lost 9 bases; the stretch between them is 19 bases long.

The time point label, read with the paper, signifies: around 47 days after influenza vaccine administration. Summary of the overall study and its limitations: The authors suggested that each seasonal influenza vaccination may recruit only a limited number of new T cells.

The chain links TRBV18 with TRBJ2-1; the D segment could be TRBD1, given 6 matching bases. The TCR sequence derives from a middle-aged man who received an inactivated influenza vaccine. Donor details come from another sample of the same person, matched by shared clones. The sequenced sample was PBMCs from blood, obtained 35 to 45 days after vaccination. CDR3 protein: CASSHRDNDWSEQFF. The DNA sequence is given as TGTGCCAGCTCACACCGGGACAACGACTGGTCTGAGCAGTTCTTC.